These 3 T cell receptor beta chains came from one sample sequenced in a study of blood T cells in healthy people across ages. Through a sample-barcoded 5' primer and a J-beta primer mix, a second PCR was run for roughly 6 to 12 cycles. TCRdb independently ran MiXCR on the 5' RACE reads; one entry per CDR3 protein. The sample carries 1.5 million to 2 million distinct CDR3 sequences, approximately 30% recorded once. The sample was blood. The source is a woman aged 25 to 45 in good health.

The chain recombines TRBV11-2 with TRBJ2-1, with D possibly matching TRBD2 (5 bases). The germline gives CDR1 SGHAT, CDR2 FQNNGV. Trimming removed 6 bases at V and 11 bases at J, with 17 bases between. The CDR3 runs 13 residues. The CDR3 here is CASRTVRSAQQFF. Here the CDR3 DNA reads TGTGCCAGCAGGACGGTCCGTAGCGCCCAGCAGTTCTTC.

J is TRBJ2-5 and V is TRBV27, with a possible D match to TRBD2 (5 bases). Trimming pared 5 bases from V and 7 bases from J, leaving 20 bases between. The CDR3 has 15 amino acids. Germline V gene data show CDR1 as MNHEY and CDR2 as SMNVEV (reference sequence). CDR3 sequence reads: CASSPRGLPGGTQYF. The CDR3 DNA reads as TGTGCCAGCAGTCCCAGAGGACTCCCTGGAGGGACCCAGTACTTC.

V usage is TRBV18 and J usage is TRBJ2-4; no firm D call. V lost 6 bases to trimming and J lost 8 bases, with 26 bases between them. This CDR3 contains 17 residues. Germline lookup yields CDR1 KGHSH and CDR2 LQKENI. CDR3 DNA: TGTGCCAGCTCCCCCGTCCAATCGGCCATCGGGCCAGACATTCAGTACTTC. This sequence encodes CASSPVQSAIGPDIQYF.